This T cell receptor (beta chain) was retrieved from a study of blood T cell repertoires in COVID-19. Whole-study context: From T cells, B-cell-depleted T cells, or PBMCs came the material, which was cDNA or gDNA.

Method: immunoSEQ multiplex PCR; TCRdb's copy keeps in-frame clones and lacks some. This table has 250,000 or so clones, 83% appearing once. The CDR3 loop spans 19 amino acids. CDR1 is SEHNR, CDR2 FQNEAQ, per germline (reference sequence). V lost 5 bases and J lost 3, with 27 bases in between. The genes are TRBV7-9 and TRBJ2-3; maybe TRBD2 (5 bases). Sequenced input: PBMCs or T cells enriched from blood (not recorded which). The clonotype comes from a woman in her forties who had been exposed to COVID-19. This CDR3 reads CASSQNWVLASRFTDTQYF. The CDR3 coding sequence is TGTGCCAGCAGCCAAAATTGGGTCCTAGCCTCGCGGTTTACAGATACGCAGTATTTT.